The 12 T cell receptor beta chains listed next were all sequenced from one sample in a study of cytomegalovirus exposure and HLA in healthy donors. PCR was performed using 60 Vbeta and 13 Jbeta primers. The assay was immunoSEQ multiplex PCR, and TCRdb's table has in-frame clones only and misses some. Seen here are fewer than 200,000 clones, roughly 79% observed once, and the top ten hold roughly 5%. The sample taken for sequencing was PBMCs. The receptor set was obtained from a young woman in good health and CMV-seropositive.

This clone was recorded once. The chain carries TRBV2 and TRBJ1-5, with 10 bases lining up with TRBD1. Germline lookup yields CDR1 SNHLY and CDR2 FYNNEI. The CDR3 is 13 amino acids. Trimming cost V 6 bases and J 5 bases; bases outside gene matches: 1. CDR3 region: CASRGTGDQPQHF. Written as DNA, the CDR3 is TGTGCCAGCAGAGGGACAGGGGATCAGCCCCAGCATTTT. The full variable domain, completed using reference TRBV2 and TRBJ1-5, is EPEVTQTPSHQVTQMGQEVILRCVPISNHLYFYWYRQILGQKVEFLVSFYNNEISEKSEIFDDQFSVERPDGSNFTLKIRSTKLEDSAMYFCASRGTGDQPQHFGDGTRLSIL.

The rearrangement links TRBV11-2 to TRBJ2-5; D is unresolved. This CDR3 is built from 14 residues. With 2 bases removed from V and 5 bases from J, the gap between germline ends came to 12 bases. The germline V gene encodes CDR1 SGHAT and CDR2 FQNNGV. The CDR3 sequence is CASSLYGPGETQYF. As DNA, the CDR3 is TGTGCCAGCAGCTTATACGGCCCCGGGGAGACCCAGTACTTC. Full variable domain (outside the CDR3, taken from reference TRBV11-2 and TRBJ2-5): EAGVAQSPRYKIIEKRQSVAFWCNPISGHATLYWYQQILGQGPKLLIQFQNNGVVDDSQLPKDRFSAERLKGVDSTLKIQPAKLEDSAVYLCASSLYGPGETQYFGPGTRLLVL.

The chain recombines TRBV6-5 with TRBJ1-2; possible D gene TRBD1, 5 bases. The V gene lost 0 bases and the J gene lost 2 bases, with 7 bases spanning the gap. The V gene's germline CDR1 is MNHEY and CDR2 SVGAGI. The CDR3 is made up of 14 amino acids. The CDR3 protein is CASSYSAGNYGYTF. DNA of the CDR3: TGTGCCAGCAGTTACTCGGCAGGGAACTATGGCTACACCTTC.

The chain combines TRBV2 with TRBJ1-1; perhaps TRBD1 as D (6 bases). Trimming cost V 2 bases and J 3 bases, with 13 bases left between them. The CDR3 length is 15 residues. Germline-derived CDR1 and CDR2 are SNHLY and FYNNEI. This chain's CDR3 is CASSERAGVHTEAFF. As DNA, the CDR3 is TGTGCCAGCAGTGAAAGGGCAGGGGTGCACACTGAAGCTTTCTTT.

The V call is TRBV5-1, the J call TRBJ2-1; 8 positions agree with TRBD2. The J segment lost 4 bases and the V segment lost 0 bases, leaving 6 bases of the junction unmatched. Germline V gene sequence: CDR1 SGHRS, CDR2 YFSETQ. The CDR3 length is 16 residues. CDR3 bases: TGCGCCAGCAGCTTGGCCGTCGGCGGGGGGTACAATGAGCAGTTCTTC. Amino acid sequence: CASSLAVGGGYNEQFF.

This clone has only a few counts. The V gene is TRBV21-1, the J gene TRBJ1-6; the D call TRBD1 from the table was never checked on the DNA. TRBV21-1 is a pseudogene segment. The CDR3 totals 15 residues. The CDR3, as DNA: TGTGCCAGCAGCTCCCGACAGGGCAAGGATTCACCCCTCCACTTT. Translated, it gives CASSSRQGKDSPLHF.

This rearrangement joins TRBV7-9 to TRBJ1-2; no definite D call. Trimming shortened V by 4 bases and J by 1 base, and 7 bases separated the two germline ends. This CDR3 is 13 amino acids long. CDR1 and CDR2 (germline): SEHNR, FQNEAQ (reference sequence). This chain's CDR3 is CASSSQVNYGYTF. CDR3 in DNA: TGTGCCAGCAGCTCGCAGGTTAACTATGGCTACACCTTC.

The V and J genes are TRBV7-8 and TRBJ1-3; D is unresolved. V was trimmed by 6 bases and J by 0 bases, leaving 12 bases between them. The germline gives CDR1 SGHVS, CDR2 FQNEAQ. The CDR3 covers 15 residues. CDR3 sequence: CASRSFDFSGNTIYF. The CDR3 coding sequence is TGTGCCAGCAGGTCCTTTGACTTCTCTGGAAACACCATATATTTT. The whole variable domain, filled in from reference TRBV7-8 and TRBJ1-3, reads GAGVSQSPRYKVAKRGQDVALRCDPISGHVSLFWYQQALGQGPEFLTYFQNEAQLDKSGLPSDRFFAERPEGSVSTLKIQRTQQEDSAVYLCASRSFDFSGNTIYFGEGSWLTVV.

This clone has a handful of counts. The chain is built from TRBV28 and TRBJ1-4, with TRBD1 identical over 8 bases. The CDR3 length is 14 residues. Looked up from germline, CDR1 is MDHEN and CDR2 is SYDVKM. Germline trimming cut 5 bases from V and 6 bases from J; bases unmatched to any gene: 5. CDR3 in DNA: TGTGCCAGCAGTCAACAGGGGGATCATGAAAAACTGTTTTTT. Encoded protein: CASSQQGDHEKLFF.

The chain joins TRBV19 to TRBJ2-5, with 11 positions matching TRBD2. The CDR3 has 15 amino acids. The junction had 4 bases not matched to a gene; V was cut back by 3 bases and J by 4 bases. Germline values: CDR1 LNHDA, CDR2 SQIVND (reference sequence). The CDR3 DNA reads as TGTGCCAGTAGTATTACTAGCGGGAGCCCAGAGACCCAGTACTTC. Residues: CASSITSGSPETQYF.

J is TRBJ1-2 and V is TRBV7-9; no definite D call. The CDR3 is made up of 11 amino acids. Per germline, CDR1 SEHNR and CDR2 FQNEAQ (reference sequence). V was clipped by 10 bases and J by 4 bases, with 10 bases between them. The CDR3 coding sequence is TGTGCCACCGAGAGTACCTATGGCTACACCTTC. It specifies CATESTYGYTF.

V usage is TRBV15 and J usage is TRBJ2-2, with D unclear. CDR3 size: 14 residues. Trimming took 4 bases from V and 0 from J, leaving 6 bases between them. Germline CDR1 reads LNHNV; CDR2 reads YYDKDF (reference sequence). CDR3 DNA sequence: TGTGCCACCAGCACTAGTCCGAACACCGGGGAGCTGTTTTTT. Its protein product is CATSTSPNTGELFF.